Below are 17 T cell receptor beta chains sequenced from a single sample in a study of neurological immune-mediated disorders. TCRdb independently ran MiXCR on the 5' RACE reads; one entry per CDR3 protein. This sample has roughly 44,000 distinct CDR3 sequences; nearly 6.5% occur once, and the top ten carry around 0.55%. Sequencing was done on a sample of CD4+ T cells from blood. The receptor source for this set is a middle-aged woman in good health.

The table lists this clonotype with many counts. This chain uses TRBV27 with TRBJ2-1; unclear D gene. With 2 bases removed from V and 5 bases from J, the gap between germline ends came to 7 bases. CDR3 size: 13 residues. The germline V gene has CDR1 MNHEY and CDR2 SMNVEV (reference sequence). Here the CDR3 reads CASSLEGDNEQFF. Written as DNA, the CDR3 is TGTGCCAGCAGTTTAGAAGGAGACAATGAGCAGTTCTTC.

The sample holds many counts of this clonotype. J is TRBJ2-2 and V is TRBV5-5, with 11 bases aligning to TRBD2. This CDR3 is 16 amino acids long. Germline V CDR1 and CDR2: SGHKS, YYEKEE (reference sequence). With V trimmed by 0 bases and J by 3 bases, 1 base remained unmatched. CDR3 sequence (DNA): TGTGCCAGCAGCTTGGTAGCGGGAGGGTACACCGGGGAGCTGTTTTTT. It translates to CASSLVAGGYTGELFF.

This clonotype was seen at least ten times. The J gene is TRBJ1-4, the V gene TRBV14; D is ambiguous. The CDR3 extends over 16 amino acids. V lost 0 bases and J lost 4, with 12 bases in between. Looked up from germline, CDR1 is SGHDN and CDR2 is FVKESK. CDR3 sequence (DNA): TGTGCCAGCAGCCAAGAAGGGCGGAGTCATAATGAAAAACTGTTTTTT. This sequence encodes CASSQEGRSHNEKLFF. Variable domain in full (rest from reference TRBV14 and TRBJ1-4): EAGVTQFPSHSVIEKGQTVTLRCDPISGHDNLYWYRRVMGKEIKFLLHFVKESKQDESGMPNNRFLAERTGGTYSTLKVQPAELEDSGVYFCASSQEGRSHNEKLFFGSGTQLSVL.

This clonotype was seen ten or more times. The chain recombines TRBV27 with TRBJ1-4, with D unresolved. Per germline, CDR1 MNHEY and CDR2 SMNVEV (reference sequence). V lost 6 bases to trimming and J lost 0 bases, with 8 bases between them. CDR3 length: 14 amino acids. The CDR3 region is CASRRPATNEKLFF. CDR3 bases: TGTGCCAGCAGAAGACCTGCAACTAATGAAAAACTGTTTTTT.

This clonotype was recorded at least ten times. The chain links TRBV7-6 to TRBJ2-3; 8 positions match TRBD1. Germline-derived CDR1 and CDR2 are SGHVS and FNYEAQ. CDR3 length: 16 amino acids. V was pared by 0 bases and J by 5 bases, with 7 bases of the junction left unmatched. In DNA, the CDR3 is TGTGCCAGCAGCTTAGCGCCCGGACAGGGTCAAGATACGCAGTATTTT. It yields the protein CASSLAPGQGQDTQYF.

At least ten counts were recorded for this clonotype. The chain combines TRBV28 with TRBJ2-5; TRBD2 agrees at 10 bases. Germline lookup yields CDR1 MDHEN and CDR2 SYDVKM. Losses at the gene ends were 6 bases for V and 5 bases for J; bases not matched to a gene: 18. CDR3 length: 18 residues. CDR3 nucleotides: TGTGCCAGCAGCCTCAGCGGGAAGCGGGAGGGCCGGGGTGAGACCCAGTACTTC. This translates into CASSLSGKREGRGETQYF.

Ten or more counts support this clonotype. The V call is TRBV6-1, the J call TRBJ2-7; D call uncertain. Germline CDR1 reads MNHNS; CDR2 reads SASEGT. The CDR3 runs 14 residues. V lost 7 bases, J lost 3 bases, and 16 bases lay in between. CDR3 region: CASIKGTALYEQYF. In DNA form, the CDR3 reads TGTGCCAGCATTAAGGGAACAGCCCTCTACGAGCAGTACTTC.

In this sample, this clonotype turned up many times. The V gene is TRBV29-1, the J gene TRBJ1-1; D unresolved. V was pared by 6 bases and J by 2 bases, with 16 bases between. The length of the CDR3 is 14 residues. Per the germline V gene, CDR1 is SQVTM and CDR2 is ANQGSEA. CDR3 amino acids: CSVETGPQNTEAFF. The CDR3 nucleotides read TGCAGCGTGGAGACCGGGCCTCAAAACACTGAAGCTTTCTTT.

This clonotype was counted many times. The V call is TRBV9, the J call TRBJ2-7; maybe TRBD1 (5 bases). The CDR3 runs 16 residues. With 4 bases removed from V and 1 base from J, the gap between germline ends came to 18 bases. The germline V gene encodes CDR1 SGDLS and CDR2 YYNGEE. The CDR3 DNA reads TGTGCCAGCAGCTCCACTTGGGGCTCCCCTTCCTACGAGCAGTACTTC. Protein: CASSSTWGSPSYEQYF.

This clonotype showed up many times. This chain connects TRBV20-1 to TRBJ2-1; the D gene is possibly TRBD2 (6 bases). Trimming pared 3 bases from V and 3 bases from J, leaving 15 bases between. Germline loops: CDR1 DFQATT, CDR2 SNEGSKA (reference sequence). The CDR3 sequence is 15 residues long. This CDR3 is CSASLPGGFYNEQFF. The CDR3 coding sequence is TGCAGTGCTAGTCTCCCTGGGGGGTTCTACAATGAGCAGTTCTTC.

This clonotype was detected many times. CDR3: CASSYTGDSYNEQFF. The CDR3 DNA sequence: TGCGCCAGCAGCTACACCGGAGACTCCTACAATGAGCAGTTCTTC. The chain recombines TRBV5-1 with TRBJ2-1; unclear D gene. Trimming took 3 bases from V and 0 from J, leaving 10 bases between them. The CDR3 loop spans 15 amino acids. Germline V CDR1 and CDR2: SGHRS, YFSETQ.

In its sample, this clonotype is medium-sized. The rearrangement uses TRBV5-1 and TRBJ2-3; D remains unclear. The germline V gene encodes CDR1 SGHRS and CDR2 YFSETQ. CDR3 length equals 15 residues. Between the trimmed V and J ends, which lost 0 bases and 2 bases, there was a span of 10 bases. The DNA for the CDR3 is TGCGCCAGCAGCTTGGCCCCGGCCCACACAGATACGCAGTATTTT. Translation: CASSLAPAHTDTQYF.

Only a few counts were recorded for this clonotype. This chain joins TRBV20-1 and TRBJ2-1; 10 positions agree with TRBD2. Germline V lookup: CDR1 DFQATT, CDR2 SNEGSKA (reference sequence). V was clipped by 1 base and J by 2 bases; unmatched bases: 8. The CDR3 consists of 17 residues. The CDR3 spells CSARASLAGAPYNEQFF. The CDR3 coding sequence is TGCAGTGCTAGAGCTAGCCTAGCGGGAGCCCCCTACAATGAGCAGTTCTTC.

The table lists this clonotype with many counts. The chain has TRBV10-3 and TRBJ2-1; D may be TRBD1 (6 bases). Trimming left V 10 bases short and J 6 bases short, with 16 bases between. CDR3 length: 13 residues. The V gene's germline CDR1 is ENHRY and CDR2 SYGVKD. The CDR3 nucleotides are TGTGCCACCTGGAAGGACAGAACCAATGAGCAGTTCTTC. Its translation is CATWKDRTNEQFF.

This clonotype was recorded at least ten times. The CDR3 DNA follows: TGTGCCAGCATGCCCCTCGGGACTAGCAATTGGGAGCAGTACTTC. It specifies CASMPLGTSNWEQYF. The chain employs TRBV6-6 and TRBJ2-7; 9 bases are shared with TRBD2. The J segment lost 7 bases and the V segment lost 7 bases, leaving 14 bases of the junction unmatched. The CDR3 contains 15 residues. Germline values: CDR1 MNHNY, CDR2 SVGAGI (reference sequence).

This clonotype was seen many times. V is TRBV28 and J is TRBJ2-3, with 8 nucleotides matching TRBD1. This CDR3 is 16 amino acids long. V shed 3 bases, J shed 1 base, and the junction held 6 bases outside the gene matches. Germline values: CDR1 MDHEN, CDR2 SYDVKM. Written as DNA, the CDR3 is TGTGCCAGCAGTTTTGACAGGGGATCGGGCACAGATACGCAGTATTTT. Its translation is CASSFDRGSGTDTQYF. The whole variable domain, remainder taken from reference TRBV28 and TRBJ2-3, is DVKVTQSSRYLVKRTGEKVFLECVQDMDHENMFWYRQDPGLGLRLIYFSYDVKMKEKGDIPEGYSVSREKKERFSLILESASTNQTSMYLCASSFDRGSGTDTQYFGPGTRLTVL.

This clonotype was recorded at least ten times. The chain links TRBV5-1 to TRBJ2-3; D is undetermined. CDR1 SGHRS and CDR2 YFSETQ come from the germline V gene. The length of the CDR3 is 12 residues. The V end lost 4 bases, the J end lost 0 bases, and 3 bases lay between the germline ends. CDR3 region: CASSLSTDTQYF. CDR3 bases: TGCGCCAGCAGCCTTAGCACAGATACGCAGTATTTT.